The sequence of this T cell receptor (beta chain) was determined in a study of T cell responses to AZD1222 COVID-19 vaccine. Regarding this clone: Its target is unknown.

The CDR3 length is 15 residues. J gave up 1 base and V 2 bases, and 3 bases lay outside the gene matches. Germline loops: CDR1 MNHNY, CDR2 SVGAGI (reference sequence). Study conclusions and caveats: Baseline seropositivity occurred in only 5 to 7 AZD1222 recipients. Clonal diversity may have been underestimated in mostly white British donors. Sampling captured repertoires only after the peak T cell response.

Clones were sequenced by immunoSEQ multiplex PCR, and TCRdb holds only the in-frame ones, with some missing. This sample has more than 110,000 clones, with 92% found just once. This sequence originates from an adult in good health. The starting material was peripheral blood, obtained on day 0 of AZD1222 vaccination. The rearrangement uses TRBV6-6 and TRBJ2-7; 9 nucleotides agree with TRBD2. CDR3 nucleotide sequence: TGTGCCAGCAGTTACCGCGGGAGGGGTTCCTACGAGCAGTACTTC. As protein: CASSYRGRGSYEQYF.